This is a list of T cell receptor beta chains from one sample in a study of radiotherapy plus CTLA-4 blockade in lung cancer. Measured with immunoSEQ multiplex PCR; TCRdb has only the in-frame clones, and not every one. The data show 55,000 to 65,000 clones, around 76% seen once. Sequenced material: peripheral blood, taken from a patient treated with radiotherapy plus ipilimumab. These receptors came from a human donor with non-small cell lung cancer who had a complete response to radiotherapy plus ipilimumab. The CDR3 runs from the conserved cysteine through the conserved F or W. The order of the fields is CDR3 protein, J gene, V gene.

CDR3: CASRRQGSEGELFF
J: TRBJ2-2
V: TRBV7-2

CDR3: CASGPGTGFYEQYF
J: TRBJ2-7
V: TRBV12-5

CDR3: CASSLGTSSHSAGELFF
J: TRBJ2-2
V: TRBV7-2

CDR3: CASSLGQGLGTGELFF
J: TRBJ2-2
V: TRBV5-1

CDR3: CASSGRDRGPEWGF
J: TRBJ1-1
V: TRBV7-8

CDR3: CASSLSGTLGEQYF
J: TRBJ2-7
V: TRBV7-9

CDR3: CASSEASWGGRRRSYEQYF
J: TRBJ2-7
V: TRBV6-1

CDR3: CATRDPSSSYYGYTF
J: TRBJ1-2
V: TRBV15

CDR3: CASFRGQGASANSPLHF
J: TRBJ1-6
V: TRBV10-2

CDR3: CASSQGPPGFFSGNTVYF
J: TRBJ1-3
V: TRBV7-8

CDR3: CASSFGAGQVNTEAFF
J: TRBJ1-1
V: TRBV27

CDR3: CASSLPLGGNEQFF
J: TRBJ2-1
V: TRBV19

CDR3: CASSPPDRIYEQYF
J: -
V: TRBV7-8

CDR3: CASSELGGGYTF
J: TRBJ1-2
V: TRBV2

CDR3: CASSLGQILVYGYTF
J: TRBJ1-2
V: TRBV5-6

CDR3: CASSDSSLREHQPQHF
J: TRBJ1-5
V: TRBV6-4

CDR3: CASSLAGQGNTGELFF
J: TRBJ2-2
V: TRBV9

CDR3: CAERTGGPSRYGYTF
J: TRBJ1-2
V: TRBV5-6

CDR3: CASRMGGNSYEQYF
J: TRBJ2-7
V: TRBV19

CDR3: CASSYRVNQPQHF
J: TRBJ1-5
V: TRBV7-9

CDR3: CASSLQIYEQYF
J: TRBJ2-7
V: TRBV28

CDR3: CAWSDRQGVWSSYNSPLHF
J: TRBJ1-6
V: TRBV30

CDR3: CASGQQGGHTDTQYF
J: TRBJ2-3
V: TRBV12-5

CDR3: CASSPGQGSRGYTF
J: TRBJ1-2
V: TRBV6-5

CDR3: CSVDTSGRRNEQFF
J: TRBJ2-1
V: TRBV29-1

CDR3: CASSSNQNSPLHF
J: TRBJ1-6
V: TRBV6-1

CDR3: CASGLVRRQTRQEQYF
J: TRBJ2-7
V: TRBV12-5

CDR3: CASSLDRWSSYEQYF
J: TRBJ2-7
V: TRBV11-2

CDR3: CAWNPQTGVAGYTF
J: TRBJ1-2
V: TRBV30

CDR3: CASSSPGVHEQYF
J: TRBJ2-7
V: TRBV5-1

CDR3: CASSNPERGSYNEQFF
J: TRBJ2-1
V: TRBV7-3

CDR3: CAWMLGREQFF
J: TRBJ2-1
V: TRBV30

CDR3: CASSPYRVVNEQFF
J: TRBJ2-1
V: TRBV28

CDR3: CASSFRTGDNSPLHF
J: TRBJ1-6
V: TRBV27

CDR3: CASSLPTTGKQPQHF
J: TRBJ1-5
V: TRBV28

CDR3: CASSPGTSGTGELFF
J: TRBJ2-2
V: TRBV9

CDR3: CASSLGLAGSTDTQYF
J: TRBJ2-3
V: TRBV7-9

CDR3: CASSSAGGKVSTEAFF
J: TRBJ1-1
V: TRBV13

CDR3: CASSRLAGYYNEQFF
J: TRBJ2-1
V: TRBV11-2

CDR3: CAISEDIRSYEQYF
J: -
V: TRBV10-3

CDR3: CASSEYGSPGSSGNTIYF
J: TRBJ1-3
V: TRBV2

CDR3: CAWRPAKGLVSPLHF
J: TRBJ1-6
V: TRBV30

CDR3: CASRRTGSERGAQHF
J: TRBJ1-5
V: TRBV4-1

CDR3: CAAAPGLTNTGELFF
J: TRBJ2-2
V: TRBV19

CDR3: CASSIVAGGQSEQFF
J: TRBJ2-1
V: TRBV19

CDR3: CASQRGLAGAETQYF
J: TRBJ2-5
V: TRBV28

CDR3: CASSFMSGGASDTQYF
J: TRBJ2-3
V: TRBV7-9

CDR3: CASSQGQDSAKQFF
J: TRBJ2-1
V: TRBV4-1

CDR3: CASSPDRANTGELFF
J: TRBJ2-2
V: TRBV18